What follows is one T cell receptor (beta chain) and its context. This sample is part of a study of blood T cell repertoires in COVID-19. V shed 5 bases and J shed 1 base, with 8 bases lying between them. Germline V gene sequence: CDR1 LNHNV, CDR2 YYDKDF (reference sequence). The CDR3 covers 13 residues. Methods used by the authors: Estimated nucleated cell counts came from reference gene primer amplification. Produced via immunoSEQ multiplex PCR; TCRdb's table is partial and in-frame only. Clone size and the V and J calls come from that table; the DNA yielded D and trimming. The sample lists 100,000 to 150,000 clones; 70% to 90% were seen once.

This chain connects TRBV15 to TRBJ1-2; tentatively, D is TRBD1 (5 bases). Sequencing was performed on peripheral blood. The receptor was isolated from a woman aged 80 or over with acute or convalescent COVID-19. CDR3 nucleotides: TGTGCCACCAGCCCTGACAGTAACTATGGCTACACCTTC. It codes for CATSPDSNYGYTF.